Listed here is a single TCR beta chain. Its antigen is still unknown. CD8 cells classed as naive were CD45RO-negative and positively selected for CCR7, excluding terminally differentiated effector memory CD45RA+ cells. Here immunoSEQ multiplex PCR was the method, and the copy in TCRdb shows in-frame clones only, minus some. The sample has approximately 840,000 clones; around 96% are singletons. These data belong to a study of shared clonotypes between healthy human individuals. Study in general: Each donor had three CD4 naive, three CD4 memory, two CD8 naive and one CD8 memory plate. Overall study results and limits: Naive CD4 clonotypes overlapped across a few donors at roughly 5.1%. Sorted-subset sequencing was shown by rarefaction to be incomplete despite large depth.

With 3 bases removed from V and 1 base from J, the gap between germline ends came to 16 bases. CDR3 length: 16 residues. Germline CDR1 is SGHRS and CDR2 is YFSETQ. The chain combines TRBV5-1 with TRBJ2-5; possibly TRBD1 for D (5 bases). This clonotype originated in a man aged 25 to 40 in good health. The sample taken for sequencing was naive CD8+ T cells sorted from blood. CDR3 coding DNA: TGCGCCAGCAGCTCGGCCGAGACAGTACTCCAAGAGACCCAGTACTTC. Protein: CASSSAETVLQETQYF.